A selection of T cell receptor beta chains follows, all from one sample in a study of metastatic and nonmetastatic thyroid tumors. TCRdb reprocessed the PCR reads using MiXCR. The sample shows some 10,000 clones, 12% of them seen only once. Specimen: blood. The receptors come from a female donor with papillary thyroid cancer or a benign thyroid nodule (not recorded which). Some clones in this sample may be carry-over from other donors' samples. Each CDR3 is given with its conserved first and last residue. A D gene is named only where the DNA matches it firmly. Clone size, where shown, is once, few, many, or a class for clones that have expanded.

j_gene: TRBJ1-1; abundance: many; v_gene: TRBV5-6; d_gene: .; CDR3nt: TGTGCCAGCAGCCCGATGACAGAGACGAACACTGAAGCTTTCTTT; CDR3aa: CASSPMTETNTEAFF
j_gene: TRBJ2-7; abundance: few; v_gene: TRBV2; d_gene: .; CDR3nt: TGTGCCAGCAATATGGACCGCCCCTACGAGCAGTACTTC; CDR3aa: CASNMDRPYEQYF
j_gene: TRBJ2-3; abundance: many; v_gene: TRBV5-6; d_gene: .; CDR3nt: TGTGCCAGCAGCTTGGTGGTGGGAGATACGCAGTATTTT; CDR3aa: CASSLVVGDTQYF
j_gene: TRBJ1-1; abundance: many; v_gene: TRBV5-1; d_gene: TRBD1; CDR3nt: TGCGCCAGCAGCCACGGACAGGGGGCTGAAGCTTTCTTT; CDR3aa: CASSHGQGAEAFF
j_gene: TRBJ1-2; abundance: medium-sized; v_gene: TRBV7-9; d_gene: TRBD1; CDR3nt: TGTGCCAGCAGCCCCGACAGGGTGGGCTACACCTTC; CDR3aa: CASSPDRVGYTF
j_gene: TRBJ2-2; abundance: many; v_gene: TRBV2; d_gene: .; CDR3nt: TGTGCCAGCAGTGGTAGGGGAAACACCGGGGAGCTGTTTTTT; CDR3aa: CASSGRGNTGELFF
j_gene: TRBJ1-2; abundance: few; v_gene: TRBV27; d_gene: .; CDR3nt: TGTGCCAGCAGTTCCGAGGGGAACTATGGCTACACCTTC; CDR3aa: CASSSEGNYGYTF
j_gene: TRBJ1-2; abundance: medium-sized; v_gene: TRBV19; d_gene: .; CDR3nt: TGTGCCAGTAGCATTGACCGGGACACTGGCTACACCTTC; CDR3aa: CASSIDRDTGYTF
j_gene: TRBJ1-1; abundance: many; v_gene: TRBV11-2; d_gene: .; CDR3nt: TGTGCCAGCAGCTTAGGTCCGGTCACTGAAGCTTTCTTT; CDR3aa: CASSLGPVTEAFF
j_gene: TRBJ1-1; abundance: many; v_gene: TRBV29-1; d_gene: .; CDR3nt: TGCAGCGGGAACAGGGAGGACACTGAAGCTTTCTTT; CDR3aa: CSGNREDTEAFF
j_gene: TRBJ2-7; abundance: .; v_gene: TRBV30; d_gene: .; CDR3nt: TGTGCCTGGAGTCCCAGCTACGAGCAGTACTTC; CDR3aa: CAWSPSYEQYF
j_gene: TRBJ2-5; abundance: medium-sized; v_gene: TRBV6-2/TRBV6-3; d_gene: TRBD2; CDR3nt: TGTGCCAGCACACCAGGGACTAGCGGGAAAGAGACCCAGTACTTC; CDR3aa: CASTPGTSGKETQYF
j_gene: TRBJ2-5; abundance: many; v_gene: TRBV2; d_gene: TRBD1; CDR3nt: TGTGCCAGCAGTGGACAGGGGGGAGTCGCAGAGACCCAGTACTTC; CDR3aa: CASSGQGGVAETQYF
j_gene: TRBJ2-7; abundance: .; v_gene: TRBV12-3/TRBV12-4; d_gene: .; CDR3nt: TGTGCCAGCAGTTTAGCGCTACAGACTGAGCAGTACTTC; CDR3aa: CASSLALQTEQYF
j_gene: TRBJ1-3; abundance: many; v_gene: TRBV7-8; d_gene: .; CDR3nt: TGTGCCAGCAGCCTAGAGGGGGGGCTCCGCTCTGGAAACACCATATATTTT; CDR3aa: CASSLEGGLRSGNTIYF
j_gene: TRBJ2-3; abundance: .; v_gene: TRBV3-1; d_gene: TRBD2; CDR3nt: TGTGCCAGCAGCCAGGAGTGGGGGATTATAGCGGGGGACCTCACAGATACGCAGTATTTT; CDR3aa: CASSQEWGIIAGDLTDTQYF
j_gene: TRBJ2-1; abundance: many; v_gene: TRBV6-1; d_gene: TRBD1; CDR3nt: TGTGCCAGCAGTGAGGACAGGGGGGGGGGTGAGCAGTTCTTC; CDR3aa: CASSEDRGGGEQFF
j_gene: TRBJ1-5; abundance: many; v_gene: TRBV15; d_gene: .; CDR3nt: TGTGCCACCAGCTTAGGCAGGGGTAGCAATCAGCCCCAGCATTTT; CDR3aa: CATSLGRGSNQPQHF
j_gene: TRBJ1-6; abundance: medium-sized; v_gene: TRBV6-1; d_gene: .; CDR3nt: TGTGCCACCACCCGGAGCTCCTATAATTCACCCCTCCACTTT; CDR3aa: CATTRSSYNSPLHF
j_gene: TRBJ2-5; abundance: .; v_gene: TRBV5-4; d_gene: .; CDR3nt: TGTGCCAGCAACGGAGGTGAGACCCAGTACTTC; CDR3aa: CASNGGETQYF
j_gene: TRBJ2-7; abundance: few; v_gene: TRBV6-1; d_gene: TRBD2; CDR3nt: TGTGCCAGCATAAAACCGGGACTAGCGGGAGGGGAGCAGTACTTC; CDR3aa: CASIKPGLAGGEQYF
j_gene: TRBJ2-1; abundance: .; v_gene: TRBV9; d_gene: .; CDR3nt: TGTGCCAGCGGGCCGGGATATAGGGCGAATGAGCAGTTCTTC; CDR3aa: CASGPGYRANEQFF
j_gene: TRBJ2-1; abundance: many; v_gene: TRBV29-1; d_gene: TRBD1; CDR3nt: TGCAGCGTTGTGACAGGGGGGCATGAGCAGTTCTTC; CDR3aa: CSVVTGGHEQFF
j_gene: TRBJ1-2; abundance: medium-sized; v_gene: TRBV6-5; d_gene: .; CDR3nt: TGTGCCAGCAGTCCCCGCGCCTTCCGGGACCCAATAAACTATGGCTACACCTTC; CDR3aa: CASSPRAFRDPINYGYTF
j_gene: TRBJ1-2; abundance: medium-sized; v_gene: TRBV4-1; d_gene: .; CDR3nt: TGCGCCAGCAGCGTCCCCGGGCCGGGATACTATGGCTACACCTTC; CDR3aa: CASSVPGPGYYGYTF
j_gene: TRBJ2-1; abundance: many; v_gene: TRBV30; d_gene: TRBD2; CDR3nt: TGTGCCTGTAGAATAGCGGGAGTCGCAGAGCAGTTCTTC; CDR3aa: CACRIAGVAEQFF
j_gene: TRBJ2-1; abundance: many; v_gene: TRBV5-1; d_gene: .; CDR3nt: TGCGCCAGCAGCTTGGGACCCGATGGAAATGAGCAGTTCTTC; CDR3aa: CASSLGPDGNEQFF
j_gene: TRBJ2-2; abundance: medium-sized; v_gene: TRBV6-5; d_gene: TRBD1; CDR3nt: TGTGCCAGCAGTTACGGGACAGGGAGGGTCGGGGAGCTGTTTTTT; CDR3aa: CASSYGTGRVGELFF
j_gene: TRBJ2-7; abundance: medium-sized; v_gene: TRBV3-1; d_gene: .; CDR3nt: TGTGCCAGCAGCCTATACGGGAGCGGATACGAGCAGTACTTC; CDR3aa: CASSLYGSGYEQYF
j_gene: TRBJ1-6; abundance: .; v_gene: TRBV2; d_gene: .; CDR3nt: TGTGCCAGCAGTGAAAATCAGGGGACCTATAATTCACCCCTCCACTTT; CDR3aa: CASSENQGTYNSPLHF
j_gene: TRBJ1-1; abundance: few; v_gene: TRBV29-1; d_gene: .; CDR3nt: TGCAGCGTTCTCAGATTTGACACTGAAGCTTTCTTT; CDR3aa: CSVLRFDTEAFF
j_gene: TRBJ2-1; abundance: many; v_gene: TRBV20-1; d_gene: TRBD2; CDR3nt: TGCAGTGCTTTAGCGGGGGGGCCCTCAGCCTACAATGAGCAGTTCTTC; CDR3aa: CSALAGGPSAYNEQFF
j_gene: TRBJ2-7; abundance: many; v_gene: TRBV4-1; d_gene: TRBD1; CDR3nt: TGCGCCAGCAGCCGGACAGGGGTCCCCTACGAGCAGTACTTC; CDR3aa: CASSRTGVPYEQYF
j_gene: TRBJ2-5; abundance: many; v_gene: TRBV29-1; d_gene: .; CDR3nt: TGCAGCGTTGAATGGAGGACCCAGTACTTC; CDR3aa: CSVEWRTQYF
j_gene: TRBJ1-5; abundance: medium-sized; v_gene: TRBV25-1; d_gene: .; CDR3nt: TGTGCCAGCAGTGAAACTGATCAGCCCCAGCATTTT; CDR3aa: CASSETDQPQHF
j_gene: TRBJ2-1; abundance: many; v_gene: TRBV5-1; d_gene: .; CDR3nt: TGCGCCAGCAGCTTAAGACAAACGGGCTACAATGAGCAGTTCTTC; CDR3aa: CASSLRQTGYNEQFF
j_gene: TRBJ2-1; abundance: .; v_gene: TRBV5-1; d_gene: .; CDR3nt: TGCGCCAGCAGCTTGCAGGGAAGCTCCTACAATGAGCAGTTCTTC; CDR3aa: CASSLQGSSYNEQFF
j_gene: TRBJ2-2; abundance: many; v_gene: TRBV7-9; d_gene: .; CDR3nt: TGTGCCATCGGTGGGCAGGGTGTCTTGGTGAACACCGGGGAGCTGTTTTTT; CDR3aa: CAIGGQGVLVNTGELFF
j_gene: TRBJ1-2; abundance: medium-sized; v_gene: TRBV19; d_gene: .; CDR3nt: TGTGCCAGTAGTATAATTTCCGATACCTATGGCTACACCTTC; CDR3aa: CASSIISDTYGYTF
j_gene: TRBJ2-1; abundance: many; v_gene: TRBV20-1; d_gene: .; CDR3nt: TGCAGTGCTACCGGGAGCTCCTACAATGAGCAGTTCTTC; CDR3aa: CSATGSSYNEQFF
j_gene: TRBJ2-3; abundance: few; v_gene: TRBV12-3/TRBV12-4; d_gene: TRBD1; CDR3nt: TGTGCCAGCAGTTTAGAGGGACAGAACACAGATACGCAGTATTTT; CDR3aa: CASSLEGQNTDTQYF
j_gene: TRBJ2-7; abundance: many; v_gene: TRBV5-1; d_gene: TRBD1; CDR3nt: TGCGCCAGCAGTCCCCCCGGGACAGGGGGGGCCTACGAGCAGTACTTC; CDR3aa: CASSPPGTGGAYEQYF
j_gene: TRBJ2-1; abundance: many; v_gene: TRBV20-1; d_gene: .; CDR3nt: TGCAGTGCTGTACGGGACCGCATTAACAATGAGCAGTTCTTC; CDR3aa: CSAVRDRINNEQFF
j_gene: TRBJ2-2; abundance: many; v_gene: TRBV7-3; d_gene: TRBD2; CDR3nt: TGTGCCAGCAGCACTACCGGGACCGGGTTTTCCGGGGGGACCGGGGAGCTGTTTTTT; CDR3aa: CASSTTGTGFSGGTGELFF
j_gene: TRBJ2-5; abundance: medium-sized; v_gene: TRBV2; d_gene: TRBD2; CDR3nt: TGTGCCAGCACCCTAGCGGGAGGGATGTACTTC; CDR3aa: CASTLAGGMYF
j_gene: TRBJ1-5; abundance: many; v_gene: TRBV4-1; d_gene: TRBD1; CDR3nt: TGCGCCAGCAGCCGACAGGGGGATGGCAATCAGCCCCAGCATTTT; CDR3aa: CASSRQGDGNQPQHF
j_gene: TRBJ2-7; abundance: medium-sized; v_gene: TRBV30; d_gene: TRBD1; CDR3nt: TGTGCCTGGAGTGCCAGCAGGGGGCCCTACGAGCAGTACTTC; CDR3aa: CAWSASRGPYEQYF
j_gene: TRBJ2-7; abundance: many; v_gene: TRBV5-5; d_gene: .; CDR3nt: TGTGCCAGCAGCTTAGACGGCGACGGGGCCTACGAGCAGTACTTC; CDR3aa: CASSLDGDGAYEQYF
j_gene: TRBJ2-7; abundance: many; v_gene: TRBV5-1; d_gene: TRBD1; CDR3nt: TGCGCCAGCAGCTCACAGGGGGCTTACGAGCAGTACTTC; CDR3aa: CASSSQGAYEQYF
j_gene: TRBJ2-3; abundance: many; v_gene: TRBV2; d_gene: TRBD2; CDR3nt: TGTGCCAGCAGTGGACTAGCGGGACCCACAGATACGCAGTATTTT; CDR3aa: CASSGLAGPTDTQYF
j_gene: TRBJ2-5; abundance: many; v_gene: TRBV20-1; d_gene: TRBD1; CDR3nt: TGCAGTGCGACCAACTCCGGGACAGATCAAGAGACCCAGTACTTC; CDR3aa: CSATNSGTDQETQYF
j_gene: TRBJ1-1; abundance: many; v_gene: TRBV20-1; d_gene: .; CDR3nt: TGCAGTGCTAGAGGTTTAGTGGGTCCGAACACTGAAGCTTTCTTT; CDR3aa: CSARGLVGPNTEAFF
j_gene: TRBJ1-2; abundance: medium-sized; v_gene: TRBV12-3/TRBV12-4; d_gene: .; CDR3nt: TGTGCCAGCAGCCCGGGACGGAAGTCTAACTATGGCTACACCTTC; CDR3aa: CASSPGRKSNYGYTF
j_gene: TRBJ2-7; abundance: medium-sized; v_gene: TRBV27; d_gene: TRBD2; CDR3nt: TGTGCCAGCAGCCCGGGGACTAGCGGCTACGAGCAGTACTTC; CDR3aa: CASSPGTSGYEQYF
j_gene: TRBJ2-1; abundance: many; v_gene: TRBV11-2; d_gene: TRBD2; CDR3nt: TGTGCCAGCAGCTCCACTAGCGGGAACAATGAGCAGTTCTTC; CDR3aa: CASSSTSGNNEQFF
j_gene: TRBJ2-5; abundance: many; v_gene: TRBV9; d_gene: .; CDR3nt: TGTGCCAGCAGCGTAGTTATGGGGGAGACCCAGTACTTC; CDR3aa: CASSVVMGETQYF
j_gene: TRBJ1-1; abundance: large; v_gene: TRBV12-3/TRBV12-4; d_gene: .; CDR3nt: TGTGCCAGCAGCCCGGGGGGGGGAGTGATGAACACTGAAGCTTTCTTT; CDR3aa: CASSPGGGVMNTEAFF
j_gene: TRBJ2-7; abundance: many; v_gene: TRBV10-3; d_gene: .; CDR3nt: TGTGCCATCAGTGACCCAGGGTACGAGCAGTACTTC; CDR3aa: CAISDPGYEQYF
j_gene: TRBJ2-2; abundance: medium-sized; v_gene: TRBV2; d_gene: .; CDR3nt: TGTGCCAGCAGTGAAGGATCGGGGAACACCGGGGAGCTGTTTTTT; CDR3aa: CASSEGSGNTGELFF